Each of the 32 T cell receptor beta chains below was sequenced from the same sample in a study of identical twins. TCRdb reprocessed the 5' RACE reads with MiXCR, giving one entry per CDR3 protein. The repertoire holds 200,000 to 300,000 distinct CDR3 sequences, with under 12% as singletons. Sample: memory T cells sorted from blood. All receptors derive from a man in his forties or fifties in good health.

This clonotype was detected ten times or more. Written as DNA, the CDR3 is TGTGCCAGCCACGCTAGCTCGAGCTCCTACAATGAGCAGTTCTTC. This codes for CASHASSSSYNEQFF. This chain joins TRBV12-3 or TRBV12-4 and TRBJ2-1; D is perhaps TRBD2 (5 bases). Trimming stripped 8 bases from V and 0 bases from J, with 14 bases between. The length of the CDR3 is 15 residues.

This clonotype showed up just once. This chain links TRBV20-1 with TRBJ2-7; 7 bases line up with TRBD1. The germline gives CDR1 DFQATT, CDR2 SNEGSKA (reference sequence). V shed 0 bases, J shed 2 bases, and the junction held 10 bases outside the gene matches. There are 16 residues in the CDR3. The CDR3: CSARDITGVKAYEQYF. The DNA of the CDR3 is TGCAGTGCTAGAGATATAACAGGGGTAAAAGCCTACGAGCAGTACTTC.

CDR3 sequence reads: CASSWSSYNEQFF. The CDR3 bases are TGTGCCAGCAGCTGGAGCTCCTACAATGAGCAGTTCTTC. This chain joins TRBV7-2 and TRBJ2-1; D uncertain. V lost 4 bases and J lost 0, with 4 bases in between. The CDR3 extends over 13 amino acids. Looked up from germline, CDR1 is SGHTA and CDR2 is FQGNSA.

The chain combines TRBV7-9 with TRBJ1-6; D remains unclear. V was cut by 0 bases and J by 8 bases, with 11 bases left in between. Germline CDR1 and CDR2: SEHNR and FQNEAQ (reference sequence). The CDR3 runs 15 residues. This CDR3 is CASSLACPIDSPLHF. The CDR3 region has the DNA TGTGCCAGCAGCTTAGCTTGCCCCATAGATTCACCCCTCCACTTT.

The rearrangement joins TRBV12-3 or TRBV12-4 to TRBJ2-3; possibly TRBD2 for D (6 bases). This CDR3 has 15 amino acids. The V end was cut by 3 bases, the J end by 3 bases, with 13 bases between. CDR3 region: CASSLQRGTTDTQYF. The CDR3, as DNA: TGTGCCAGCAGTTTGCAACGGGGGACTACAGATACGCAGTATTTT.

This clonotype showed up just a few times. The gene calls are TRBV13 and TRBJ2-4; possibly TRBD1 or TRBD2 for D (5 bases each). Germline V gene lookup returns CDR1 PRHDT and CDR2 FYEKMQ (reference sequence). Trimming stripped 1 base from V and 7 bases from J, with 14 bases between. The CDR3 covers 15 residues. CDR3 in DNA: TGTGCCAGCAGCTTAGCCGGGGTAGGGGAGAACATTCAGTACTTC. Protein sequence: CASSLAGVGENIQYF.

This clonotype was counted ten times or more. In nucleotides, the CDR3 is TGCGCCAGCAGCCCAGCCCTGGGAGACTATGGCTACACCTTC. It codes for CASSPALGDYGYTF. This chain joins TRBV5-1 and TRBJ1-2; D is uncertain. Per germline, CDR1 SGHRS and CDR2 YFSETQ. The CDR3 length is 14 residues. Deletions cut 4 bases from V and 3 bases from J, with 13 bases between.

The table lists this clonotype with many counts. The J gene is TRBJ1-2, the V gene TRBV14; D gene ambiguous. This CDR3 region has 13 residues. Germline CDR1 reads SGHDN; CDR2 reads FVKESK. The ends were cut back, 2 bases at V and 4 bases at J, with 8 bases in the middle. The CDR3 DNA reads as TGTGCCAGCAGCCAACAGGACCGCTATGGCTACACCTTC. Its translation is CASSQQDRYGYTF.

J is TRBJ2-2 and V is TRBV6-1, with 14 bases matching TRBD2. Germline V gene lookup returns CDR1 MNHNS and CDR2 SASEGT. The junction had 7 bases not matched to a gene; V was cut back by 6 bases and J by 7 bases. This CDR3 region has 16 residues. DNA of the CDR3: TGTGCCAGCAGCTGGGGACTAGCGGGAGTTGTCGGGGAGCTGTTTTTT. Protein: CASSWGLAGVVGELFF.

In its sample, this clonotype was seen many times. The chain links TRBV7-8 to TRBJ2-7, with TRBD2 matching 11 bases. The CDR3 length is 16 residues. V was pared by 3 bases and J by 2 bases, with 6 bases of the junction left unmatched. The V gene's germline CDR1 is SGHVS and CDR2 FQNEAQ. The CDR3: CASSLGSGGEAYEQYF. DNA of the CDR3: TGTGCCAGCAGCTTGGGTAGCGGGGGGGAGGCCTACGAGCAGTACTTC.

This clonotype showed up just a few times. The chain joins TRBV6-1 to TRBJ2-3; maybe TRBD2 (6 bases). Germline V gene lookup returns CDR1 MNHNS and CDR2 SASEGT. This CDR3 is 16 amino acids long. Trimming cost V 3 bases and J 2 bases, with 15 bases left between them. This chain's CDR3 is CASSDLRRGYTDTQYF. Written as DNA, the CDR3 is TGTGCCAGCAGTGATTTGAGGCGGGGCTACACAGATACGCAGTATTTT.

This clonotype was seen only a few times. The CDR3 region is CSATAGRQGAPDTQYF. The CDR3 bases are TGCAGTGCCACAGCCGGGAGACAGGGGGCACCAGATACGCAGTATTTT. The chain has TRBV20-1 and TRBJ2-3; 10 bases line up with TRBD1. Germline CDR1 is DFQATT and CDR2 is SNEGSKA (reference sequence). The V and J ends lost 6 bases and 4 bases, in that order; junction bases with no gene match: 13. This CDR3 is 16 amino acids long.

In this sample, this clonotype turned up a few times. This sequence joins TRBV6-1 and TRBJ2-1; 7 nucleotides match TRBD1. This CDR3 has 14 residues. Germline assignment: CDR1 MNHNS and CDR2 SASEGT. V lost 8 bases and J lost 2; bases outside the gene matches: 6. CDR3 nucleotide sequence: TGTGCCAGCCGCCGGACAGGAGCCTACAATGAGCAGTTCTTC. It encodes CASRRTGAYNEQFF.

The sample holds one count of this clonotype. The rearrangement joins TRBV3-1 to TRBJ2-4; TRBD2 aligns across 7 bases. V was pared by 4 bases and J by 1 base, with 10 bases of the junction left unmatched. This CDR3 spans 17 amino acids. Germline-derived CDR1 and CDR2 are LGHDT and YNNKEL (reference sequence). The CDR3 DNA reads TGTGCCAGCAGCCCTCGCGGACTCGGGGGGGCCAAAAACATTCAGTACTTC. It yields the protein CASSPRGLGGAKNIQYF.

The V and J genes are TRBV20-1 and TRBJ2-3; 16 bases are shared with TRBD2. This CDR3 comprises 15 residues. The junction had 5 bases not matched to a gene; V was cut back by 6 bases and J by 5 bases. Germline lookup yields CDR1 DFQATT and CDR2 SNEGSKA (reference sequence). The CDR3 protein is CSAGTSGRAIDTQYF. The CDR3 coding sequence is TGCAGTGCAGGGACTAGCGGGAGGGCCATAGATACGCAGTATTTT.

The chain recombines TRBV11-2 with TRBJ2-7, with D unclear. The germline gives CDR1 SGHAT, CDR2 FQNNGV. V shed 0 bases and J shed 3 bases, with 9 bases lying between them. The CDR3 covers 14 residues. CDR3 DNA: TGTGCCAGCAGCTTAGATTGGGTCAGCTACGAGCAGTACTTC. Residues: CASSLDWVSYEQYF. The whole variable domain, remainder taken from reference TRBV11-2 and TRBJ2-7, is EAGVAQSPRYKIIEKRQSVAFWCNPISGHATLYWYQQILGQGPKLLIQFQNNGVVDDSQLPKDRFSAERLKGVDSTLKIQPAKLEDSAVYLCASSLDWVSYEQYFGPGTRLTVT.

This clonotype has ten or more counts. The V gene is TRBV3-1, the J gene TRBJ2-1; possible D gene TRBD2, 5 bases. Germline values: CDR1 LGHDT, CDR2 YNNKEL (reference sequence). The CDR3 extends over 14 amino acids. The V end was cut by 1 base, the J end by 6 bases, with 10 bases between. CDR3 sequence: CASSQGGLGNEQFF. In DNA form, the CDR3 reads TGTGCCAGCAGCCAAGGAGGGCTAGGCAATGAGCAGTTCTTC.

The table lists this clonotype with a few counts. The V gene is TRBV20-1, the J gene TRBJ2-5, with 7 bases aligning to TRBD2. Germline V CDR1 and CDR2: DFQATT, SNEGSKA (reference sequence). The CDR3 extends over 14 amino acids. The J segment lost 5 bases and the V segment lost 0 bases, leaving 6 bases of the junction unmatched. CDR3 bases: TGCAGTGCTAGAGATTTTAGCGGGCTGGAGACCCAGTACTTC. Encoded protein: CSARDFSGLETQYF.

There are many counts of this clonotype. The gene calls are TRBV7-2 and TRBJ2-5, with D maybe TRBD2 (5 bases). The germline CDR1 and CDR2 sequences are SGHTA and FQGNSA. V was clipped by 6 bases and J by 1 base, with 12 bases between them. This CDR3 has 14 residues. The CDR3 DNA sequence: TGTGCCAGCAGGGCTACACGGGGCCAAGAGACCCAGTACTTC. The encoded protein is CASRATRGQETQYF.

This clonotype turned up a few times. CDR3 residues: CASSGSGSGYTF. The CDR3 DNA is TGTGCCAGCAGTGGCTCTGGAAGCGGCTACACCTTC. The V gene is TRBV2, the J gene TRBJ1-2; no reliable D call. The length of the CDR3 is 12 residues. V lost 4 bases and J 8 bases, leaving 11 bases between the germline ends. Germline loops: CDR1 SNHLY, CDR2 FYNNEI.

This clonotype has a count of ten or more. The rearrangement links TRBV12-3 or TRBV12-4 to TRBJ2-1; 14 nucleotides match TRBD2. CDR3 size: 14 residues. Trimming at V came to 5 bases and at J to 10 bases, leaving 4 bases not matched to a gene. The CDR3 here is CASSMGLAGVEQFF. For the CDR3, the DNA is TGTGCCAGCAGTATGGGACTAGCGGGAGTGGAGCAGTTCTTC.

This clonotype has more than one count but fewer than ten. V is TRBV4-2 and J is TRBJ2-7; 10 nucleotides line up with TRBD2. Looked up from germline, CDR1 is LGHNA and CDR2 is YNFKEQ. V trimming: 4 bases; J trimming: 7 bases; junction bases outside the gene matches: 10. The CDR3 has 15 amino acids. The CDR3 here is CASSPRLAGEREQYF. As DNA, the CDR3 is TGTGCCAGCAGCCCCCGCCTAGCGGGGGAACGAGAGCAGTACTTC.

The genes are TRBV20-1 and TRBJ2-2, with D possibly being TRBD1 or TRBD2 (5 bases each). This CDR3 comprises 15 residues. Deletions cut 5 bases from V and 4 bases from J, with 17 bases between. The germline CDR1 and CDR2 sequences are DFQATT and SNEGSKA (reference sequence). In DNA form, the CDR3 reads TGCAGTGCTCAATTTGGGGGTTCGGGCACCGGGGAGCTGTTTTTT. It codes for CSAQFGGSGTGELFF.

Many counts were recorded for this clonotype. The rearrangement uses TRBV5-1 and TRBJ1-2, with 8 bases aligning to TRBD1. The germline CDR1 and CDR2 sequences are SGHRS and YFSETQ. CDR3 length: 16 residues. J lost 5 bases, V lost 4 bases, and 13 bases had no gene match. CDR3 sequence reads: CASSGGQGLREYGYTF. CDR3 nucleotides: TGCGCCAGCAGCGGCGGACAGGGATTAAGGGAATATGGCTACACCTTC.

This clonotype came up many times. The chain carries TRBV4-1 and TRBJ1-2; perhaps TRBD1 as D (5 bases). Trimming stripped 3 bases from V and 8 bases from J, with 16 bases between. Germline CDR1 reads MGHRA; CDR2 reads YSYEKL. The CDR3 extends over 14 amino acids. The CDR3 nucleotides are TGCGCCAGCAGCCAGTCCGCCCTTAGGGGCGGCTACACCTTC. It yields the protein CASSQSALRGGYTF.

The CDR3 DNA follows: TGTGCCAGTAGTATAGAGATAGCGGGATACAATGAGCAGTTCTTC. Its protein product is CASSIEIAGYNEQFF. The rearrangement joins TRBV19 to TRBJ2-1, with 8 bases lining up with TRBD2. The CDR3 covers 15 residues. The V and J ends lost 0 bases and 4 bases, in that order; junction bases with no gene match: 2. Looked up from germline, CDR1 is LNHDA and CDR2 is SQIVND (reference sequence). Filled out from reference TRBV19 and TRBJ2-1, the complete variable domain reads DGGITQSPKYLFRKEGQNVTLSCEQNLNHDAMYWYRQDPGQGLRLIYYSQIVNDFQKGDIAEGYSVSREKKESFPLTVTSAQKNPTAFYLCASSIEIAGYNEQFFGPGTRLTVL.

This clonotype occurred many times. The V gene is TRBV3-1, the J gene TRBJ2-3; the D gene is possibly TRBD2 (6 bases). Germline assignment: CDR1 LGHDT and CDR2 YNNKEL (reference sequence). V shed 0 bases and J shed 1 base, with 14 bases lying between them. This CDR3 comprises 17 residues. The CDR3 coding sequence is TGTGCCAGCAGCCAAGATCTTAGGCGGGGTGGCACAGATACGCAGTATTTT. Translated: CASSQDLRRGGTDTQYF.

This clonotype was detected ten times or more. The chain joins TRBV29-1 to TRBJ1-1; D is perhaps TRBD1 (5 bases). This CDR3 spans 14 amino acids. V lost 7 bases, J lost 6 bases, and 21 bases lay in between. Germline loops: CDR1 SQVTM, CDR2 ANQGSEA. CDR3 in amino acids: CSACKPGRWPEAFF. The CDR3 DNA sequence: TGCAGCGCCTGCAAACCGGGACGGTGGCCTGAAGCTTTCTTT.

This clonotype was detected ten times or more. This sequence joins TRBV25-1 and TRBJ2-1; TRBD2 matches 11 bases. After removal of 7 bases from V and 3 bases from J, the junction contained 5 bases not matched to a gene. The CDR3 length is 15 residues. Per the germline V gene, CDR1 is MGHDK and CDR2 is SYGVNS. The CDR3 DNA follows: TGTGCCAGCACCAGTAGCGGGGGGGGCTACAATGAGCAGTTCTTC. It encodes CASTSSGGGYNEQFF.

This clonotype was counted ten times or more. The J gene is TRBJ1-1, the V gene TRBV20-1; tentatively, D is TRBD1 (5 bases). Germline V lookup: CDR1 DFQATT, CDR2 SNEGSKA (reference sequence). This CDR3 region has 15 residues. The V end lost 4 bases, the J end lost 3 bases, and 18 bases lay between the germline ends. In DNA, the CDR3 is TGCAGTGCTACCGAGGACACATCCTATCACACTGAAGCTTTCTTT. Its protein is CSATEDTSYHTEAFF.

In its sample, this clonotype was seen a few times. V is TRBV18 and J is TRBJ2-3; D unclear. This CDR3 contains 14 residues. CDR1 KGHSH and CDR2 LQKENI come from the germline V gene. The V and J ends lost 3 bases and 3 bases respectively, with 10 bases between them. The CDR3 DNA sequence: TGTGCCAGCTCACCGACGGCAGGAACAGATACGCAGTATTTT. It encodes CASSPTAGTDTQYF.

This chain links TRBV27 with TRBJ2-7; TRBD2 agrees at 8 bases. Germline V gene data show CDR1 as MNHEY and CDR2 as SMNVEV (reference sequence). Trimming cost V 3 bases and J 5 bases; bases outside gene matches: 6. The CDR3 has 14 residues. The CDR3 region is CASSFLGGVHEQYF. The CDR3 bases are TGTGCCAGCAGTTTTCTCGGGGGGGTCCACGAGCAGTACTTC.